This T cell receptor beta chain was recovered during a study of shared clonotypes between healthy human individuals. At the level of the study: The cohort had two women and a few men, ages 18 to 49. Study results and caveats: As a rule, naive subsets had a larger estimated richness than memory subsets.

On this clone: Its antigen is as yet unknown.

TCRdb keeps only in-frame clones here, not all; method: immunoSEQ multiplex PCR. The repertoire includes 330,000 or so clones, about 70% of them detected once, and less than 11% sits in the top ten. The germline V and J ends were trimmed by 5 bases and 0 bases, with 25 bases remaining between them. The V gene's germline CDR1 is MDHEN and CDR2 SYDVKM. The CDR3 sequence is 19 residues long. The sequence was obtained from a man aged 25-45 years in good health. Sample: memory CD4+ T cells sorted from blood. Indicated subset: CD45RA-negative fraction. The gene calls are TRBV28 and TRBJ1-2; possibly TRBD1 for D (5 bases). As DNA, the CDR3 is TGTGCCAGCAGTCCGCCTGGGAGGGGATCACAAAAGCCTAACTATGGCTACACCTTC. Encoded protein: CASSPPGRGSQKPNYGYTF.